This T cell receptor beta chain comes out of a study of T cell repertoires in cytomegalovirus infection. This clonotype was observed a few times. As yet, its antigen is unknown. TCRdb re-called the reads through MiXCR, storing one row per CDR3 protein. The profile shows approximately 910,000 distinct CDR3 sequences, roughly 31% of them singletons. The V gene end was trimmed by 5 bases and the J gene end by 6 bases; junction bases not matched to a gene: 1. Germline CDR1 is SGHRS and CDR2 is YFSETQ. CDR3 size: 11 residues. The TCR sequence derives from a human donor in good health (CMV status not recorded). Some clones in this sample may be carry-over from other donors' samples. The V call is TRBV5-1, the J call TRBJ1-2; 7 nucleotides agree with TRBD1. Sequenced material: cultured CD8+ T cells from PBMCs, taken from culture after CMV antigen stimulation. DNA for the CDR3: TGCGCCAGCAGGGGGACAGATGGCTACACCTTC. Residues: CASRGTDGYTF.